This T cell receptor (beta chain) is drawn from a study of blood T cell repertoires in COVID-19. Study-level information: The samples span acute and convalescent COVID-19 from the United States, Italy and Spain. PBMCs, B-cell-depleted T cells, or T cells were the source of the cDNA or gDNA that made up the material.

Authors' data handling: Amplification of reference gene primers was used by the study to estimate nucleated cell counts. Profiled with immunoSEQ multiplex PCR; TCRdb holds only in-frame clones, not every one. That table furnishes V, J and clone size, whereas the DNA furnished D and trimming. The sample holds about 200,000 clones, around four fifths seen once. Trimming stripped 4 bases from V and 4 bases from J, with 9 bases between. The CDR3 consists of 13 residues. In germline, CDR1 is SGHNT, CDR2 YYREEE (reference sequence). Sequenced: peripheral blood. J is TRBJ1-5 and V is TRBV5-4; maybe TRBD1 (6 bases). This sequence originates from a woman aged 40 to 49 with active or convalescent COVID-19. The CDR3 bases are TGTGCCAGCAGCATAGGACAGAATCAGCCCCAGCATTTT. Translation: CASSIGQNQPQHF.